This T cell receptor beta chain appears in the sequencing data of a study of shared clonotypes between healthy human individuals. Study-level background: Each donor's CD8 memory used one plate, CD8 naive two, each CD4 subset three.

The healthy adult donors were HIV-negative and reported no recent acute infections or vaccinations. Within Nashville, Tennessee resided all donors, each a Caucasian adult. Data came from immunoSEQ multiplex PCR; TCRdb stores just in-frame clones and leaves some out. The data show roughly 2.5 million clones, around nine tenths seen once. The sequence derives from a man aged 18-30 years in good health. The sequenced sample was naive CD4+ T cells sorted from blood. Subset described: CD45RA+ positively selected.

This CDR3 reads CASSLWRVSGANVLTF. The CDR3 DNA is TGTGCCAGCAGCTTGTGGCGGGTTTCCGGGGCCAACGTCCTGACTTTC. The rearrangement joins TRBV5-6 to TRBJ2-6; possible D gene TRBD2, 5 bases. Germline lookup yields CDR1 SGHDT and CDR2 YYEEEE. The V end lost 1 base, the J end lost 4 bases, and 12 bases lay between the germline ends. The CDR3 totals 16 residues.